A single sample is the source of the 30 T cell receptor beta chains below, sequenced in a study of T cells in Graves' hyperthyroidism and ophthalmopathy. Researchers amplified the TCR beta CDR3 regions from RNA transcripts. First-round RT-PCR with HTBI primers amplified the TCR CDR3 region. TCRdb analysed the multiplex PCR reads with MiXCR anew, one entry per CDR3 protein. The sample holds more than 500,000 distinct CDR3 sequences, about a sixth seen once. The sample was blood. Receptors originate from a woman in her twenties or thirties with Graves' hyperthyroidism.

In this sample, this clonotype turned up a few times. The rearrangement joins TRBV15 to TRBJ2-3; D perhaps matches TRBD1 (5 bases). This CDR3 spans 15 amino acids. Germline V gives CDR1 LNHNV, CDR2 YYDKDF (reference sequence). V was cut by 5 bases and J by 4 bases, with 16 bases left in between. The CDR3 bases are TGTGCCACCAGCTCGGCAGGGTCGTTTCCAGATACGCAGTATTTT. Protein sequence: CATSSAGSFPDTQYF.

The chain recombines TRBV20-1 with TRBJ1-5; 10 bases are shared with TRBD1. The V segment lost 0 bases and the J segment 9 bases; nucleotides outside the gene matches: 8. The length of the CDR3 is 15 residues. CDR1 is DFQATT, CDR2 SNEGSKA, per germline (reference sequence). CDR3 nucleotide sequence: TGCAGTGCTAGAGATAGACAGGGGGCAAGAGGGCCCCAGCATTTT. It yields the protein CSARDRQGARGPQHF.

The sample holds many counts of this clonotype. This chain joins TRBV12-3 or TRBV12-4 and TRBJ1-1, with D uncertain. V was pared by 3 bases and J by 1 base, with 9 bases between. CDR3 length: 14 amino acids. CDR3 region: CASSFEVGNTEAFF. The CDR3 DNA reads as TGTGCCAGCAGTTTTGAGGTAGGGAACACTGAAGCTTTCTTT.

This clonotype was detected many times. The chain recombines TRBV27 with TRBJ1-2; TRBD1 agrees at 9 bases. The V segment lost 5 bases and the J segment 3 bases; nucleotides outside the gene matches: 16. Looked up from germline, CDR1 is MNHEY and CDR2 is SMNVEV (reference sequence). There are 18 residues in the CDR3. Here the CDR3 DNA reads TGTGCCAGCAGTCCCTACACTCCGGGACAGGGTTCCTACTATGGCTACACCTTC. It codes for CASSPYTPGQGSYYGYTF.

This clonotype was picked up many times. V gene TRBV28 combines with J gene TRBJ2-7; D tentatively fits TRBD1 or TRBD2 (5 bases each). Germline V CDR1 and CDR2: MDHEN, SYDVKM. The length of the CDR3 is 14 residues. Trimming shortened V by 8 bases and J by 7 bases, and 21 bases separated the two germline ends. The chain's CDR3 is CASSGPLTAREQYF. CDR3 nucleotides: TGTGCCAGCTCGGGGCCCTTGACGGCTCGTGAGCAGTACTTC.

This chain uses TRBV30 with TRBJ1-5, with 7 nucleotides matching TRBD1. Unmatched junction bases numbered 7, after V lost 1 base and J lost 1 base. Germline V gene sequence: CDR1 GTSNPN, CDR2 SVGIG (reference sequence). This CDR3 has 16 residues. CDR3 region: CAWSGVGTESNQPQHF. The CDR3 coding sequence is TGTGCCTGGAGTGGGGTAGGGACAGAAAGCAATCAGCCCCAGCATTTT.

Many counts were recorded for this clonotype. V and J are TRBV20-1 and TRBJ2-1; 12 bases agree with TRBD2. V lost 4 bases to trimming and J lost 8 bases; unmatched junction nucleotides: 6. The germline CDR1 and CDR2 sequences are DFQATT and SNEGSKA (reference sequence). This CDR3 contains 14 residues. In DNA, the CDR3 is TGCAGTGCTACTACTAGCGGGAGGTCCGATGAGCAGTTCTTC. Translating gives CSATTSGRSDEQFF.

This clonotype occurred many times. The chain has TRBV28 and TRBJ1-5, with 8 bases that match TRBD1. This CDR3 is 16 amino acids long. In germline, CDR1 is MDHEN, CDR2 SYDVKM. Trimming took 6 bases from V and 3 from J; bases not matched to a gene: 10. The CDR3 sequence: CASRTIYRGNNQPQHF. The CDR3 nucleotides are TGTGCCAGCAGGACTATATACAGGGGGAACAATCAGCCCCAGCATTTT. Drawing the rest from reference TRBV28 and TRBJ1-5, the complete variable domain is DVKVTQSSRYLVKRTGEKVFLECVQDMDHENMFWYRQDPGLGLRLIYFSYDVKMKEKGDIPEGYSVSREKKERFSLILESASTNQTSMYLCASRTIYRGNNQPQHFGDGTRLSIL.

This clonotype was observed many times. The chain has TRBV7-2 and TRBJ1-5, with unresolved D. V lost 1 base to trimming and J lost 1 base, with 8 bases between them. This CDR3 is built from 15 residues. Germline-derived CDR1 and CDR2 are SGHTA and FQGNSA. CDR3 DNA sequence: TGTGCCAGCAGCTTAGAGTTTCGGAGCAATCAGCCCCAGCATTTT. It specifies CASSLEFRSNQPQHF.

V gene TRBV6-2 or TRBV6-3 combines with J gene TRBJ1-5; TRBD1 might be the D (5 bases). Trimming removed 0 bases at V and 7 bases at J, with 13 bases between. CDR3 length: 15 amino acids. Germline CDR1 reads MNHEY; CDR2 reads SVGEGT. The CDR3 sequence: CASSYSRGDRQPQHF. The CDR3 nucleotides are TGTGCCAGCAGTTACTCGCGGGGGGATCGGCAGCCCCAGCATTTT.

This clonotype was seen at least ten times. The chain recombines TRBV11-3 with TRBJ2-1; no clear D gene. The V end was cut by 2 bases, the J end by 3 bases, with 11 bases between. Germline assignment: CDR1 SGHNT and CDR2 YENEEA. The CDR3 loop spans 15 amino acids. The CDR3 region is CASSLIGASYNEQFF. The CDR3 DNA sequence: TGTGCCAGCAGCTTAATAGGCGCGAGCTACAATGAGCAGTTCTTC.

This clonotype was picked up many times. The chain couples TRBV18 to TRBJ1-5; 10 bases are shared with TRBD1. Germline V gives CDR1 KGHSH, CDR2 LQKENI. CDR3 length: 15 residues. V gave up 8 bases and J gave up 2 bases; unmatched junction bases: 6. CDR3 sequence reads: CASSRGTGGNQPQHF. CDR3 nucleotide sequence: TGTGCCAGCAGCCGAGGGACAGGGGGCAATCAGCCCCAGCATTTT.

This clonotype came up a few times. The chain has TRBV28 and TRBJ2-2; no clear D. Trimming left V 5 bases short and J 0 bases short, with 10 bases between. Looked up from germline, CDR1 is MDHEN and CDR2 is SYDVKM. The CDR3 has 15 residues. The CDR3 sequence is CASSGARTNTGELFF. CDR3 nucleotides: TGTGCCAGCAGTGGTGCACGAACGAACACCGGGGAGCTGTTTTTT. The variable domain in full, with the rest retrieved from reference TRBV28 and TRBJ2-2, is DVKVTQSSRYLVKRTGEKVFLECVQDMDHENMFWYRQDPGLGLRLIYFSYDVKMKEKGDIPEGYSVSREKKERFSLILESASTNQTSMYLCASSGARTNTGELFFGEGSRLTVL.

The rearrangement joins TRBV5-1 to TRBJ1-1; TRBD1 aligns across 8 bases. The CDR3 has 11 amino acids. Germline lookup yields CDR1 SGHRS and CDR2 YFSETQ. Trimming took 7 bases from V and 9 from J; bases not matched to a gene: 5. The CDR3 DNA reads TGCGCCAGCTTGCAGGGGGCCCAAGCTTTCTTT. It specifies CASLQGAQAFF.

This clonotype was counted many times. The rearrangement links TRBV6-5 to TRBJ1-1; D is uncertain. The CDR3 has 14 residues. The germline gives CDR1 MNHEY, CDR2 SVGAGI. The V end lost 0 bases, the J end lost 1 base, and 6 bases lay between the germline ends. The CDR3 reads CASSYSVSNTEAFF. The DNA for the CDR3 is TGTGCCAGCAGTTACTCGGTCTCGAACACTGAAGCTTTCTTT.

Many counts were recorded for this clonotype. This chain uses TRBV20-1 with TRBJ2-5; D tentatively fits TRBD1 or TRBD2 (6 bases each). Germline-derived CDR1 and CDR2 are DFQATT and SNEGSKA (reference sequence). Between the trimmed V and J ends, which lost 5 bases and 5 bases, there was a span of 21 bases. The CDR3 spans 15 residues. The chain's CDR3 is CSAVGLGGRLETQYF. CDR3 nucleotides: TGCAGTGCTGTAGGCCTAGGGGGGCGCCTGGAGACCCAGTACTTC.

This CDR3 reads CASSLGGATSNNEQFF. The CDR3, as DNA: TGCGCCAGCAGCTTGGGTGGGGCGACATCAAACAATGAGCAGTTCTTC. The chain has TRBV5-1 and TRBJ2-1; D perhaps matches TRBD1 (5 bases). Germline CDR1 is SGHRS and CDR2 is YFSETQ. V lost 0 bases to trimming and J lost 5 bases, with 15 bases between them. This CDR3 has 16 residues.

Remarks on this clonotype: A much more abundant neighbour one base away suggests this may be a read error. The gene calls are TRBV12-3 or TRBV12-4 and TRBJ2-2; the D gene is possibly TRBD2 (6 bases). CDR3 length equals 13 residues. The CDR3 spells CASSFGNGGEPFF. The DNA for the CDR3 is TGTGCCAGCAGTTTCGGGAATGGCGGGGAGCCGTTTTTT.

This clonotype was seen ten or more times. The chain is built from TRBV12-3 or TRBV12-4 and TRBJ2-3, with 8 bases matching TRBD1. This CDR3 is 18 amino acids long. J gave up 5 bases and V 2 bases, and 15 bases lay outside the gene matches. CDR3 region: CASSLSALRQGTRDTQYF. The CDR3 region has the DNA TGTGCCAGCAGTTTATCTGCGCTGAGACAGGGGACTCGAGATACGCAGTATTTT.

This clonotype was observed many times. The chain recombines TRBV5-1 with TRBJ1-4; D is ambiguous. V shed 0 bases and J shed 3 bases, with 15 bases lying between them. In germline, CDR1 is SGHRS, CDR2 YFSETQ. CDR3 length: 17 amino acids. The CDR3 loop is CASSLVAGSVANEKLFF. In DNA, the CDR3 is TGCGCCAGCAGCTTGGTGGCAGGATCCGTGGCTAATGAAAAACTGTTTTTT. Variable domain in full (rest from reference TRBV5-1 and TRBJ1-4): KAGVTQTPRYLIKTRGQQVTLSCSPISGHRSVSWYQQTPGQGLQFLFEYFSETQRNKGNFPGRFSGRQFSNSRSEMNVSTLELGDSALYLCASSLVAGSVANEKLFFGSGTQLSVL.

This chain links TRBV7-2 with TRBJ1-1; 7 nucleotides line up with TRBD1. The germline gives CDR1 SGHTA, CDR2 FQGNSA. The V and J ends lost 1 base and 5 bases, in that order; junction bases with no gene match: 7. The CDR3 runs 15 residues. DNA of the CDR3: TGTGCCAGCAGCTTAGGGAGACAGGGTGGAACTGAAGCTTTCTTT. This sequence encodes CASSLGRQGGTEAFF.

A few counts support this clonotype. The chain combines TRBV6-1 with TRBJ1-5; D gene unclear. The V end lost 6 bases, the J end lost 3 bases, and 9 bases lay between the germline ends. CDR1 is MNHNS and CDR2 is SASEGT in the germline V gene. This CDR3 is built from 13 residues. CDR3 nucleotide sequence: TGTGCCAGCAGCTACACCCTCAATCAGCCCCAGCATTTT. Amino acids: CASSYTLNQPQHF.

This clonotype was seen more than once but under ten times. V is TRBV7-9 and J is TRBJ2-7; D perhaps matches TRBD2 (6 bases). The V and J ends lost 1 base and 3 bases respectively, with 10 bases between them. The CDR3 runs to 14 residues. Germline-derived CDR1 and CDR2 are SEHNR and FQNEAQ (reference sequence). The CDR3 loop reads CASSLVSGDYEQYF. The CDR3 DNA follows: TGTGCCAGCAGCTTAGTTTCGGGGGACTACGAGCAGTACTTC. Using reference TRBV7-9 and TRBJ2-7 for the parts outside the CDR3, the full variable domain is DTGVSQNPRHKITKRGQNVTFRCDPISEHNRLYWYRQTLGQGPEFLTYFQNEAQLEKSRLLSDRFSAERPKGSFSTLEIQRTEQGDSAMYLCASSLVSGDYEQYFGPGTRLTVT.

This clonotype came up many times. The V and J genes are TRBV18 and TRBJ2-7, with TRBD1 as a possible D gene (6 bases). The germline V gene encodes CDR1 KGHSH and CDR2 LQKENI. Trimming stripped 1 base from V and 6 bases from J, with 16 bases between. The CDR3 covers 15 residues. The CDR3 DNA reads TGTGCCAGCTCACCACTGGGGGCGCGGTCGGGCGAGCAGTACTTC. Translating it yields CASSPLGARSGEQYF.

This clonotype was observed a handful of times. In nucleotides, the CDR3 is TGTGCCAGTAAATCTACCAGCTACAATGAGCAGTTCTTC. The encoded protein is CASKSTSYNEQFF. The chain links TRBV19 to TRBJ2-1; D call uncertain. CDR1 is LNHDA and CDR2 is SQIVND in the germline V gene (reference sequence). The V end lost 7 bases, the J end lost 3 bases, and 10 bases lay between the germline ends. CDR3 length: 13 residues.

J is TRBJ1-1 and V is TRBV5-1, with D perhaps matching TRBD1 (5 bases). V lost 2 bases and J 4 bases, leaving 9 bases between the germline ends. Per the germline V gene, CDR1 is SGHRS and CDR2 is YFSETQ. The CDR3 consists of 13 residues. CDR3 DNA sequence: TGCGCCAGCAGCTTTGGGGGGGTCACTGAAGCTTTCTTT. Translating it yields CASSFGGVTEAFF.

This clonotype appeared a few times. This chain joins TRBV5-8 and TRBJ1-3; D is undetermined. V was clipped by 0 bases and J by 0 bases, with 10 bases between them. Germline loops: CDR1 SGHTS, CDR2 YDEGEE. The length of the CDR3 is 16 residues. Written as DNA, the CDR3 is TGTGCCAGCAGCTTGGATACAATCGTCTCTGGAAACACCATATATTTT. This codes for CASSLDTIVSGNTIYF.

The CDR3 region has the DNA TGTGCCAGCAGTGATCGGACGTCTAATGAAAAACTGTTTTTT. This encodes CASSDRTSNEKLFF. This chain uses TRBV25-1 with TRBJ1-4; no definite D call. V lost 3 bases and J lost 3, with 8 bases in between. Germline V CDR1 and CDR2: MGHDK, SYGVNS. The CDR3 extends over 14 amino acids.

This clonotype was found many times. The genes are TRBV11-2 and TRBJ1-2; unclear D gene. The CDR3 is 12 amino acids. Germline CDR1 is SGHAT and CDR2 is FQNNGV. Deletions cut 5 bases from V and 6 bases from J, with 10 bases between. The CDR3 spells CASSRVRDGYTF. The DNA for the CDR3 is TGTGCCAGCAGCCGAGTAAGGGATGGCTACACCTTC.

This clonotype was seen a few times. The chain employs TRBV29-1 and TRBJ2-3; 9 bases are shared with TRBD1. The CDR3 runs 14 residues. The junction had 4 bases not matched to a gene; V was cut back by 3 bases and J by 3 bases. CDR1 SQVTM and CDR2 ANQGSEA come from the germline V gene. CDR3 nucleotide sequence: TGCAGCGTTGATAGGGACAGGGATACAGATACGCAGTATTTT. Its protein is CSVDRDRDTDTQYF.